One sample yielded the 14 T cell receptor beta chains listed below, sequenced in a study of T-cell reconstitution after alpha-beta-depleted transplantation in children (dated by TCRdb to 2016 to 2017). The sample's treatment or condition label, decoded: allogeneic hematopoietic cell transplantation with graft depleted of TCRalphabeta T cells and CD19 B cells. Library construction relied on PCR. The sequencing machine was an Illumina HiSeq 2500. Molecular barcoding was employed in the preparation of TCR libraries, with unique molecular identifiers being used to normalize TCRbeta repertoire quantification. TCRdb cleaned the public reads at Q25 with fastp, built clones with MiXCR and kept in-frame beta chains. Rows with one shared CDR3 protein collapse into an entry with the most common genes and DNA. The sample includes 450,000 to 550,000 distinct CDR3 sequences, with 9.5% to 12% observed a single time. The top ten clones comprise 11% to 15% of the sample.

The specimen was PBMCs, mostly from graft donor cells, collected 180 days after TCRalphabeta/CD19-depleted stem cell transplant. Receptors were obtained from a female patient aged 2-15 years who had a stem cell transplant for aplastic anemia, so the T cells may come from the graft donor.

This clonotype was counted a few times. The rearrangement uses TRBV4-1 and TRBJ1-5; 8 bases match TRBD1. V lost 1 base, J lost 5 bases, and 1 base stayed unmatched. The CDR3 has 14 residues. Germline CDR1 and CDR2: MGHRA and YSYEKL. The CDR3 DNA reads as TGCGCCAGCAGCCAAGTGACAGGGGATCAGCCCCAGCATTTT. This encodes CASSQVTGDQPQHF.

In its sample, this clonotype was seen a few times. The chain couples TRBV28 to TRBJ2-7, with 9 bases that match TRBD2. This CDR3 comprises 16 residues. Per germline, CDR1 MDHEN and CDR2 SYDVKM. J was trimmed by 3 bases and V by 3 bases; bases with no gene match: 9. This CDR3 is CASSFPLSGRIYEQYF. CDR3 DNA sequence: TGTGCCAGCAGTTTTCCCCTTAGCGGGAGAATCTACGAGCAGTACTTC.

This clonotype was seen ten or more times. The chain links TRBV12-3 or TRBV12-4 to TRBJ2-3, with 7 positions matching TRBD2. V shed 4 bases and J 0 bases; nucleotides not matched to a gene: 4. This CDR3 has 15 residues. The CDR3 loop is CASSWSSGSTDTQYF. The CDR3 nucleotides read TGTGCCAGCAGTTGGTCTAGCGGTAGCACAGATACGCAGTATTTT.

This clonotype was seen only a few times. The chain recombines TRBV20-1 with TRBJ1-2; no clear D gene. This CDR3 comprises 13 residues. Trimming cost V 5 bases and J 5 bases, with 15 bases left between them. The germline gives CDR1 DFQATT, CDR2 SNEGSKA (reference sequence). The DNA for the CDR3 is TGCAGTGCTCCTACGGGTATCGGTTATGGCTACACCTTC. Its protein is CSAPTGIGYGYTF.

This clonotype was seen ten or more times. The chain carries TRBV5-1 and TRBJ2-3; no firm D call. Germline assignment: CDR1 SGHRS and CDR2 YFSETQ. V lost 0 bases, J lost 4 bases, and 0 bases lay in between. The CDR3 has 11 amino acids. CDR3 nucleotides: TGCGCCAGCAGCTTGGCAGATACGCAGTATTTT. Translating it yields CASSLADTQYF.

Only a few counts were recorded for this clonotype. The V and J genes are TRBV25-1 and TRBJ2-1; the match to TRBD1 covers 9 bases. Germline V gene sequence: CDR1 MGHDK, CDR2 SYGVNS. The junction had 5 bases not matched to a gene; V was cut back by 3 bases and J by 5 bases. The CDR3 has 15 residues. CDR3 in amino acids: CASSDAGTGNNEQFF. The CDR3, as DNA: TGTGCCAGCAGTGATGCCGGGACAGGGAACAATGAGCAGTTCTTC.

In its sample, this clonotype was seen many times. The rearrangement uses TRBV9 and TRBJ2-6; 9 bases map to TRBD2. The CDR3 has 18 amino acids. The germline CDR1 and CDR2 sequences are SGDLS and YYNGEE. The V and J ends lost 0 bases and 0 bases, in that order; junction bases with no gene match: 4. The CDR3 is CASSVGTSATSGANVLTF. Here the CDR3 DNA reads TGTGCCAGCAGCGTAGGGACTAGCGCGACCTCTGGGGCCAACGTCCTGACTTTC.

The chain uses TRBV28 and TRBJ2-7, with D perhaps TRBD1 or TRBD2 (5 bases each). V lost 3 bases to trimming and J lost 2 bases, with 14 bases between them. The CDR3 sequence is 15 residues long. Germline CDR1 is MDHEN and CDR2 is SYDVKM. The CDR3 protein is CASSFEGTPTYEQYF. The CDR3 region has the DNA TGTGCCAGCAGTTTTGAGGGGACGCCGACCTACGAGCAGTACTTC.

This clonotype occurred a few times. This chain joins TRBV4-3 and TRBJ2-1; TRBD1 or TRBD2 may be the D gene (5 bases each). CDR3 length: 14 amino acids. In germline, CDR1 is LGHNA, CDR2 YSLEER. The V end was cut by 4 bases, the J end by 8 bases, with 15 bases between. In DNA, the CDR3 is TGCGCCAGCAGCCGAGGGTCAGGGAGACATGAGCAGTTCTTC. The encoded protein is CASSRGSGRHEQFF.

This chain links TRBV28 with TRBJ2-7, with D perhaps TRBD1 (6 bases). CDR3 length: 12 amino acids. The germline CDR1 and CDR2 sequences are MDHEN and SYDVKM. The ends were cut back, 5 bases at V and 3 bases at J, with 8 bases in the middle. This CDR3 is CASSRTDYEQYF. The CDR3 region has the DNA TGTGCCAGCAGTCGGACAGACTACGAGCAGTACTTC.

The rearrangement uses TRBV12-3 or TRBV12-4 and TRBJ2-4, with D hard to call. This CDR3 region has 21 residues. V gave up 1 base and J gave up 2 bases, with 27 bases separating them. This CDR3 reads CASSLGFRPWTPNETKNIQYF. CDR3 sequence (DNA): TGTGCCAGCAGTTTAGGGTTCCGCCCCTGGACCCCCAATGAGACCAAAAACATTCAGTACTTC.

The chain joins TRBV7-9 to TRBJ1-5; maybe TRBD1 (5 bases). V was shortened by 3 bases and J by 9 bases, with 12 bases between the two germline ends. CDR1 and CDR2 from the germline V gene are SEHNR and FQNEAQ (reference sequence). This CDR3 comprises 13 residues. The chain's CDR3 is CASSFRGEGPQHF. The CDR3 nucleotides read TGTGCCAGCAGCTTTCGGGGGGAAGGGCCCCAGCATTTT.

This clonotype has a handful of counts. The CDR3 loop reads CASSPSDRGRWWELFF. CDR3 nucleotides: TGTGCCAGCAGTCCCTCCGACAGGGGGCGCTGGTGGGAGCTGTTTTTT. The chain uses TRBV28 and TRBJ2-2; 10 nucleotides align to TRBD1. Unmatched junction bases numbered 12, after V lost 5 bases and J lost 9 bases. CDR1 is MDHEN, CDR2 SYDVKM, per germline. This CDR3 has 16 residues.

This clonotype was picked up a small number of times. The chain joins TRBV20-1 to TRBJ2-1; tentatively, D is TRBD2 (5 bases). CDR1 and CDR2 (germline): DFQATT, SNEGSKA (reference sequence). This CDR3 comprises 13 residues. The V end was cut by 6 bases, the J end by 0 bases, with 9 bases between. CDR3 sequence (DNA): TGCAGTGCCGTGGGGAGCTCCTACAATGAGCAGTTCTTC. This codes for CSAVGSSYNEQFF.